These T cell receptor beta chains were read from a single sample in a study of T cell responses to AZD1222 COVID-19 vaccine. Clones were read by immunoSEQ multiplex PCR, and TCRdb kept only the in-frame ones, dropping some. The repertoire holds roughly 200,000 clones, with 90% to 95% as singletons. The source was peripheral blood, collected 28 days after the second AZD1222 dose. Receptors were obtained from an adult who received the AZD1222 COVID-19 vaccine. CDR3s leave out the opening cysteine and the closing phenylalanine or tryptophan. Each record gives: CDR3 protein, V gene, J gene.

CDR3aa: ASSQTGTGIYGYT
v_gene: TRBV11-2
j_gene: TRBJ1-2

CDR3aa: ASSSPVIHEQY
v_gene: TRBV12-3/TRBV12-4
j_gene: TRBJ2-7

CDR3aa: AISMAGGGDTIY
v_gene: TRBV10-3
j_gene: TRBJ1-3

CDR3aa: ASSPRLAGVQETQY
v_gene: TRBV18
j_gene: TRBJ2-5

CDR3aa: ASSERKSGTLNTEAF
v_gene: TRBV25-1
j_gene: TRBJ1-1

CDR3aa: ASSYEAVSNQPQH
v_gene: TRBV6-2/TRBV6-3
j_gene: TRBJ1-5

CDR3aa: ATSGLPEGGRANQPQH
v_gene: TRBV24-1
j_gene: TRBJ1-5

CDR3aa: ASSLTDTQY
v_gene: TRBV12-3/TRBV12-4
j_gene: TRBJ2-3

CDR3aa: ASSYGTSLSGNTIY
v_gene: TRBV6-5
j_gene: TRBJ1-3

CDR3aa: ASSQAVGPQTQY
v_gene: TRBV3-1/TRBV3-2
j_gene: TRBJ2-5

CDR3aa: ASSSMDLGGGYT
v_gene: TRBV7-9
j_gene: TRBJ1-2

CDR3aa: ASSLRDGPFRAQH
v_gene: TRBV19
j_gene: TRBJ1-5

CDR3aa: ASSPQTSGGAGAQY
v_gene: TRBV11-2
j_gene: TRBJ2-5

CDR3aa: ASRGDRGRPGELF
v_gene: TRBV6-5
j_gene: TRBJ2-2

CDR3aa: ASSEVGLGEAF
v_gene: TRBV6-1
j_gene: TRBJ1-1

CDR3aa: ASRRQGSTEAF
v_gene: TRBV6-5
j_gene: TRBJ1-1

CDR3aa: ASSHQGAEQPQH
v_gene: TRBV5-6
j_gene: TRBJ1-5

CDR3aa: ASSLAQGGGTGNTIY
v_gene: TRBV5-5
j_gene: TRBJ1-3

CDR3aa: SVYTDTQY
v_gene: TRBV29-1
j_gene: TRBJ2-3

CDR3aa: ASSLAGSGVETQY
v_gene: TRBV5-4
j_gene: TRBJ2-5

CDR3aa: AWSVSGDYGYT
v_gene: TRBV30
j_gene: TRBJ1-2

CDR3aa: ASSFSGGRGQPQH
v_gene: TRBV28
j_gene: TRBJ1-5

CDR3aa: ASSLYRQPQH
v_gene: TRBV6-2/TRBV6-3
j_gene: TRBJ1-5

CDR3aa: ASSLGQGARLSIQY
v_gene: TRBV7-9
j_gene: TRBJ2-4

CDR3aa: ASSSDFREQY
v_gene: TRBV7-9
j_gene: TRBJ2-7

CDR3aa: ASRQSRGSHTGELF
v_gene: TRBV18
j_gene: TRBJ2-2

CDR3aa: ASSVGTRGGGSPLH
v_gene: TRBV9
j_gene: TRBJ1-6

CDR3aa: ASSLSRLSGANVLT
v_gene: TRBV7-9
j_gene: TRBJ2-6

CDR3aa: ASSPRTSGRGGNEQF
v_gene: TRBV6-6
j_gene: TRBJ2-1

CDR3aa: ASSFGLMDEQY
v_gene: TRBV12-3/TRBV12-4
j_gene: TRBJ2-7

CDR3aa: ASSGRVRGANYGYT
v_gene: TRBV9
j_gene: TRBJ1-2

CDR3aa: ASSLVAEGNEQF
v_gene: TRBV5-1
j_gene: TRBJ2-1

CDR3aa: ASSLGQDEQY
v_gene: TRBV5-1
j_gene: TRBJ2-7

CDR3aa: SAGATSNYGYT
v_gene: TRBV29-1
j_gene: TRBJ1-2

CDR3aa: ASSALKTGNNEKLF
v_gene: TRBV7-9
j_gene: TRBJ1-4

CDR3aa: ASSMPGGTADTEAF
v_gene: TRBV5-4
j_gene: TRBJ1-1

CDR3aa: ASSIEGSEQY
v_gene: TRBV19
j_gene: TRBJ2-7

CDR3aa: ASTGEDRRFQPQH
v_gene: TRBV6-5
j_gene: TRBJ1-5

CDR3aa: ASSFRGSYEKLF
v_gene: TRBV27
j_gene: TRBJ1-4

CDR3aa: SADTPKTQY
v_gene: TRBV20-1
j_gene: TRBJ2-5

CDR3aa: ATSDSGTGRNEQF
v_gene: TRBV24-1
j_gene: TRBJ2-1

CDR3aa: ATSDPAGEGTDTQY
v_gene: TRBV24-1
j_gene: TRBJ2-3

CDR3aa: ASTRQGNTEAF
v_gene: TRBV6-5
j_gene: TRBJ1-1

CDR3aa: ASSIRGSGEKLF
v_gene: TRBV19
j_gene: TRBJ1-4

CDR3aa: ASSLHSNQPQH
v_gene: TRBV11-2
j_gene: TRBJ1-5

CDR3aa: ASSVGGRGDLYEQF
v_gene: TRBV9
j_gene: TRBJ2-1

CDR3aa: ASGFQGPNEKLF
v_gene: TRBV12-5
j_gene: TRBJ1-4

CDR3aa: ASRPYPDSSTEAF
v_gene: TRBV5-1
j_gene: TRBJ1-1

CDR3aa: ASSPVSGELF
v_gene: TRBV11-2
j_gene: TRBJ2-2

CDR3aa: ASSQDLAKETQY
v_gene: TRBV4-1
j_gene: TRBJ2-5

CDR3aa: ASSNTWRAGGKNIQY
v_gene: TRBV4-1
j_gene: TRBJ2-4

CDR3aa: ASSLGGTANEKLF
v_gene: TRBV5-4
j_gene: TRBJ1-4

CDR3aa: APAERYEQY
v_gene: TRBV12-5
j_gene: TRBJ2-7

CDR3aa: ASSPREWFVNEKLF
v_gene: TRBV3-1/TRBV3-2
j_gene: TRBJ1-4

CDR3aa: SAGQTLYEQY
v_gene: TRBV29-1
j_gene: TRBJ2-7

CDR3aa: ASSSGLSETQY
v_gene: TRBV18
j_gene: TRBJ2-5